The clone carrying this T cell receptor beta chain was found many times. Antigen unknown. The data belong to a study of regulatory T cells in long-lasting Graves disease. Study as a whole: Less than 3 months of antithyroid drugs had been taken by newly diagnosed Graves' patients.

Building the TCR beta libraries relied on iRepertoire HTBI primers, and CDR3 regions underwent Arm-PCR. TCRdb fed the multiplex PCR reads into MiXCR, producing one record per CDR3 protein. The sample includes fewer than 400,000 distinct CDR3 sequences, more than 15% of them seen just once. Germline CDR1 is SGHDN and CDR2 is FVKESK. Trimming cost V 2 bases and J 0 bases, with 10 bases left between them. This CDR3 comprises 16 residues. Described time point: newly diagnosed GD, antithyroid drugs for less than 3 months. The TCR library used RNA extracted from PBMCs. General study results and limits: The study found persistent patients shared more public clonotypes (2,741) than new patients (about 990).

This chain links TRBV14 with TRBJ1-4; a weak D match, TRBD1 (5 bases). The starting material was peripheral blood mononuclear cells (PBMCs), obtained at new diagnosis, from a patient treated with antithyroid drugs. This TCR derives from a female donor with Graves disease. The CDR3 sequence: CASSQRQFATNEKLFF. CDR3 nucleotide sequence: TGTGCCAGCAGCCAACGACAGTTCGCAACTAATGAAAAACTGTTTTTT.